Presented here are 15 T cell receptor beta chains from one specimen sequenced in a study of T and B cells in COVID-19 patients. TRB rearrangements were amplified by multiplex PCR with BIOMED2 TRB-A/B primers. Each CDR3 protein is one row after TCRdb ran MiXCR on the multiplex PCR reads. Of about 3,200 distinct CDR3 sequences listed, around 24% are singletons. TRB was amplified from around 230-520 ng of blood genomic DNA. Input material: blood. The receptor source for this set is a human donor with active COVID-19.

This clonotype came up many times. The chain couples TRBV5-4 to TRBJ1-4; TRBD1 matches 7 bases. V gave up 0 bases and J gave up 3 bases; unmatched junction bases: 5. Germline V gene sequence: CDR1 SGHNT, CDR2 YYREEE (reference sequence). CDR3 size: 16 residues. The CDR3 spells CASSLATGVANEKLFF. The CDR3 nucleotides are TGTGCCAGCAGCTTGGCCACAGGGGTTGCTAATGAAAAACTGTTTTTT. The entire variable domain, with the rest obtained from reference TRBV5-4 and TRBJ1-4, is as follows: ETGVTQSPTHLIKTRGQQVTLRCSSQSGHNTVSWYQQALGQGPQFIFQYYREEENGRGNFPPRFSGLQFPNYSSELNVNALELDDSALYLCASSLATGVANEKLFFGSGTQLSVL.

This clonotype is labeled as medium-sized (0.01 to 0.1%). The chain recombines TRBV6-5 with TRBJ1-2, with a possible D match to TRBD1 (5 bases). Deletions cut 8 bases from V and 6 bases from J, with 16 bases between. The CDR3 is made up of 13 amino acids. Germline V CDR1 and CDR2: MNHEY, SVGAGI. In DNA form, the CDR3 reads TGTGCCAGCGCCGGGGGAGGGAGTCATGGCTACACCTTC. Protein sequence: CASAGGGSHGYTF.

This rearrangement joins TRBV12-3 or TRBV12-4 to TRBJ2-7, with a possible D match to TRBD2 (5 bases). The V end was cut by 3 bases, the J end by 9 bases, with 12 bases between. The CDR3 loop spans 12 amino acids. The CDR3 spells CASSFQIGGQYF. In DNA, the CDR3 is TGTGCCAGCAGTTTCCAAATTGGAGGGCAGTACTTC.

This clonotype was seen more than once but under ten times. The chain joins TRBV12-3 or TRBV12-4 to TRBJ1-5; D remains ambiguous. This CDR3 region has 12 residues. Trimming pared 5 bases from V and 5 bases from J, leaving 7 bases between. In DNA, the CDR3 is TGTGCCAGCAGTCTACCGTATCAGCCCCAGCATTTT. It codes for CASSLPYQPQHF.

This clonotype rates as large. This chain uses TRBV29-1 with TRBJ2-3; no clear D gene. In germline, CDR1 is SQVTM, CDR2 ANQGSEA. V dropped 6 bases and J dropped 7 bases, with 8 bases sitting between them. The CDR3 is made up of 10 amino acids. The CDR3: CSVDDNTQYF. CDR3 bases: TGCAGCGTCGACGACAATACGCAGTATTTT.

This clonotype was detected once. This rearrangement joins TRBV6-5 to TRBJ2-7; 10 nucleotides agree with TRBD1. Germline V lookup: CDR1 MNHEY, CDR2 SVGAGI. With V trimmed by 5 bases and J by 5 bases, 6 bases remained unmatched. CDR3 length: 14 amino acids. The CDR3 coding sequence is TGTGCCAGCAGTGTTGGGGACAGGGGCAACGAGCAGTACTTC. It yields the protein CASSVGDRGNEQYF.

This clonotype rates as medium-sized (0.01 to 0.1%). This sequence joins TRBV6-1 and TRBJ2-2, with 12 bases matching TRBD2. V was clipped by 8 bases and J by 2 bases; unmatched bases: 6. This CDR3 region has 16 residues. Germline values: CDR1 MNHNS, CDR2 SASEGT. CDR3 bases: TGTGCCAGCGGCCTACTAGCGGGGGGTAACACCGGGGAGCTGTTTTTT. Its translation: CASGLLAGGNTGELFF.

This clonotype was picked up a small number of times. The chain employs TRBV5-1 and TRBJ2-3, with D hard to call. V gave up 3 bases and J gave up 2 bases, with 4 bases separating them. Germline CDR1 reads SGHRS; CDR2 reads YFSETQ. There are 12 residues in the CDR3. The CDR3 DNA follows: TGCGCCAGCAGCTCCAACACAGATACGCAGTATTTT. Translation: CASSSNTDTQYF.

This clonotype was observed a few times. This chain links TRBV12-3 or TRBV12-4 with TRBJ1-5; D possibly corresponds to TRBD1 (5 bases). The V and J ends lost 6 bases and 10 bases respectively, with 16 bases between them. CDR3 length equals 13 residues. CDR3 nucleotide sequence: TGTGCCAGCAGCCCCGGGGGATTTGAACCCCAGCATTTT. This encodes CASSPGGFEPQHF.

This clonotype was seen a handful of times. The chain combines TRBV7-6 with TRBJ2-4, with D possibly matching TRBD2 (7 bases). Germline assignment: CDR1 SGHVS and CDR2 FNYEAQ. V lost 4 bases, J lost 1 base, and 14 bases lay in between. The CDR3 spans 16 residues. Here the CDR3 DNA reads TGTGCCAGCAGCTCAACAGGGAGGGCGGCCAAAAACATTCAGTACTTC. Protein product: CASSSTGRAAKNIQYF.

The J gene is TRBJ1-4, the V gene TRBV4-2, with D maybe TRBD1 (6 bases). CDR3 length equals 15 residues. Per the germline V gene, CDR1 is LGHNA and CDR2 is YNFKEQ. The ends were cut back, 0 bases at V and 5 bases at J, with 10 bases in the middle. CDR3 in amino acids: CASSQEYRENEKLFF. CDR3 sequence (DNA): TGTGCCAGCAGCCAAGAGTACAGGGAGAATGAAAAACTGTTTTTT.

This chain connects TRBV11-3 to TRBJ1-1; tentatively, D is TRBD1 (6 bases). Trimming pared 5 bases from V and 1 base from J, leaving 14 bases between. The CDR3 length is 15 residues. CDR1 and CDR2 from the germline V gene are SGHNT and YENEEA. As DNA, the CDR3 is TGTGCCAGCAGCCAAGGACAGCCAGCGAACACTGAAGCTTTCTTT. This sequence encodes CASSQGQPANTEAFF.

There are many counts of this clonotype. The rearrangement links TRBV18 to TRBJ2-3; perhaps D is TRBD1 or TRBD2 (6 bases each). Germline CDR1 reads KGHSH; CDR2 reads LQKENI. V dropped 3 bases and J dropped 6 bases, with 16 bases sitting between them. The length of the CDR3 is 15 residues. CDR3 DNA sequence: TGTGCCAGCTCACCTACCGGGGGCAGCTGGGATACGCAGTATTTT. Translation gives CASSPTGGSWDTQYF.

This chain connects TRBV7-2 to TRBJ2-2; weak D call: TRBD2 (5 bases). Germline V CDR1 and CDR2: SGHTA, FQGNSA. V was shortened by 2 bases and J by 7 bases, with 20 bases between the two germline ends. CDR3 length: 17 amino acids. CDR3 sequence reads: CASSLSSGVGYGGELFF. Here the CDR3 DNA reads TGTGCCAGCAGCTTAAGTTCCGGGGTGGGTTACGGCGGGGAGCTGTTTTTT.

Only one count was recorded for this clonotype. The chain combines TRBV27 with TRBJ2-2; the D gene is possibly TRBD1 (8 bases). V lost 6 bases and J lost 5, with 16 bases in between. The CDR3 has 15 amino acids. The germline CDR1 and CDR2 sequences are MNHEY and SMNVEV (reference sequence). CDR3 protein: CASSHRGGETGELFF. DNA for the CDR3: TGTGCCAGCAGCCACAGGGGGGGGGAGACCGGGGAGCTGTTTTTT.